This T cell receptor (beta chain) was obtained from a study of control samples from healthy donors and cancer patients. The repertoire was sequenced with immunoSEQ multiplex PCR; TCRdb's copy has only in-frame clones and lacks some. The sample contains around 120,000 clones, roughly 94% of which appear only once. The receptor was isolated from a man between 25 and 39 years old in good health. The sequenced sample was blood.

The CDR3 nucleotides are TGTGCCAGCAGTTTCCGAGGACAGACTAGCAATCAGCCCCAGCATTTT. The encoded protein is CASSFRGQTSNQPQHF. This chain joins TRBV27 and TRBJ1-5; D might be TRBD1 (6 bases). V was shortened by 3 bases and J by 0 bases, with 12 bases between the two germline ends. Germline-derived CDR1 and CDR2 are MNHEY and SMNVEV (reference sequence). The CDR3 spans 16 residues.